What follows describes a single T cell receptor beta chain. Controls came from buffy coats of healthy blood donors. This CDR3 is built from 15 residues. The V and J ends lost 4 bases and 4 bases respectively, with 16 bases between them. Germline-derived CDR1 and CDR2 are LNHDA and SQIVND (reference sequence). This sample is drawn from a study of STAT5B mutations in CD4+ large granular lymphocyte leukemia. Here immunoSEQ multiplex PCR was the method, and the copy in TCRdb shows in-frame clones only, minus some. The sample includes some 34,000 clones, roughly four fifths of them seen just once. This TCR was sampled from a human donor in good health. This rearrangement joins TRBV19 to TRBJ1-2; D may be TRBD1 (5 bases). Input material: CD4+ T cells from blood buffy coats. The CDR3: CASSTRVGTFYGYTF. The CDR3 nucleotides are TGTGCCAGTAGTACCAGGGTAGGGACCTTCTATGGCTACACCTTC.